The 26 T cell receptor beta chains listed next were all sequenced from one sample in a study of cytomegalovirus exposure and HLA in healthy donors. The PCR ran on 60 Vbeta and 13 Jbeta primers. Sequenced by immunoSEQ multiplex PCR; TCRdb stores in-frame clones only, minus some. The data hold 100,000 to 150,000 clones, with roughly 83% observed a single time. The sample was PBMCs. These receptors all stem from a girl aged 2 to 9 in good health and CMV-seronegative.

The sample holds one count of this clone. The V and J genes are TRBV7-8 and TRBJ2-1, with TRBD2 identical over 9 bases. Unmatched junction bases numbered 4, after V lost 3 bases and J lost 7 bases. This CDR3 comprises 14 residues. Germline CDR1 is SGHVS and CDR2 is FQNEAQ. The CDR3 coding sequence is TGTGCCAGCAGCTTGGGGACTAGCATAAATGAGCAGTTCTTC. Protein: CASSLGTSINEQFF.

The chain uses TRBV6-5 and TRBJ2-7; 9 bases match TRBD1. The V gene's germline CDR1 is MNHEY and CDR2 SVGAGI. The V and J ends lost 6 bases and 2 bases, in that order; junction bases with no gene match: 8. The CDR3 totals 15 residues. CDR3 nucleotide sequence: TGTGCCAGCAGCCGCCCGGGACAGGGTGCCTACGAGCAGTACTTC. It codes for CASSRPGQGAYEQYF.

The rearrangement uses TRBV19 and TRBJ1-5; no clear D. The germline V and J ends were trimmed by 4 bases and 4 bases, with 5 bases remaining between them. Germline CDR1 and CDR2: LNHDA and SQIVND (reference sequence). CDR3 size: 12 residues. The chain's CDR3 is CASSTHNQPQHF. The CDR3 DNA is TGTGCCAGTAGTACACATAATCAGCCCCAGCATTTT.

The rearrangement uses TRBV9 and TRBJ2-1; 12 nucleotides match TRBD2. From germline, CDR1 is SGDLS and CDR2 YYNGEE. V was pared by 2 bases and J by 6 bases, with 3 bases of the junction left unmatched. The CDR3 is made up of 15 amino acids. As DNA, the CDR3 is TGTGCCAGCAGCGTCGCTAGCGGGAGGGCCAATGAGCAGTTCTTC. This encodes CASSVASGRANEQFF. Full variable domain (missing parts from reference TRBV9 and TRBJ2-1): DSGVTQTPKHLITATGQRVTLRCSPRSGDLSVYWYQQSLDQGLQFLIQYYNGEERAKGNILERFSAQQFPDLHSELNLSSLELGDSALYFCASSVASGRANEQFFGPGTRLTVL.

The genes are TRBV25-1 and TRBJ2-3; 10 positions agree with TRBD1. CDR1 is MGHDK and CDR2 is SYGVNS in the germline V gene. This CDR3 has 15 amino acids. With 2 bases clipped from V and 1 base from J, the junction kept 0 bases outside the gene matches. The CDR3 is CASSEGTGGTDTQYF. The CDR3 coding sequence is TGTGCCAGCAGTGAAGGGACAGGGGGCACAGATACGCAGTATTTT.

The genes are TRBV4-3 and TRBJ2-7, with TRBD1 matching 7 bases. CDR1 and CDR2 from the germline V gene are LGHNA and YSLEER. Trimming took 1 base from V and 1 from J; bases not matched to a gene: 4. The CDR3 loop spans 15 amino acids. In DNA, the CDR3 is TGCGCCAGCAGCCAAGGGACAGGACCATCCTACGAGCAGTACTTC. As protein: CASSQGTGPSYEQYF.

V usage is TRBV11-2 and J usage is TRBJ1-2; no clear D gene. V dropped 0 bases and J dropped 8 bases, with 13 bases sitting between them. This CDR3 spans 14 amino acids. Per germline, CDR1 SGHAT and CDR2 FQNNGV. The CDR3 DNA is TGTGCCAGCAGCTTAGATCCCGGAGTCGGGGGCTACACCTTC. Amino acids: CASSLDPGVGGYTF.

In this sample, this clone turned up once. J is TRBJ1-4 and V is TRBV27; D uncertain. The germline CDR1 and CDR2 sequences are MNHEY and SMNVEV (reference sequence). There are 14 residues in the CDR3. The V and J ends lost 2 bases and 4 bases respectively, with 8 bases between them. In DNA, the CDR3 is TGTGCCAGCAGTTTACGTAGCGGTAATGAAAAACTGTTTTTT. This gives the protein CASSLRSGNEKLFF.

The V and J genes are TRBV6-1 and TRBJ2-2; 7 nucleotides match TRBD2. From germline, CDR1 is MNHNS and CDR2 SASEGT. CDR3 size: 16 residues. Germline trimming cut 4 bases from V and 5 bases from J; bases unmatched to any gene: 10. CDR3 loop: CASSADPGLVTGELFF. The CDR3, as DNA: TGTGCCAGCAGTGCCGACCCTGGACTAGTGACCGGGGAGCTGTTTTTT.

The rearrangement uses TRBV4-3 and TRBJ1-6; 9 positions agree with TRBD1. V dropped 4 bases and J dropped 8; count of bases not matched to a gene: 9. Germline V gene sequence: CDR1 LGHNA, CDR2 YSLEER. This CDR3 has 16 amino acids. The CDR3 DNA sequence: TGCGCCAGCAGCCCCAAGAAGGGACAGGGATATTCACCCCTCCACTTT. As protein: CASSPKKGQGYSPLHF.

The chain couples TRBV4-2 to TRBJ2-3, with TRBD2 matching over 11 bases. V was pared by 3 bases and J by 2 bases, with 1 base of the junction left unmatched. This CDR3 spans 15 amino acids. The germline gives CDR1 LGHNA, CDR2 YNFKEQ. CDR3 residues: CASSQGLAATDTQYF. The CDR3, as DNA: TGTGCCAGCAGCCAGGGACTAGCGGCCACAGATACGCAGTATTTT.

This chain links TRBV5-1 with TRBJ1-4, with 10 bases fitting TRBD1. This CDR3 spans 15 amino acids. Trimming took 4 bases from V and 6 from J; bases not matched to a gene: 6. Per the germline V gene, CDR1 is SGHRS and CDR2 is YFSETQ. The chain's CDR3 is CASSVGTGVYEKLFF. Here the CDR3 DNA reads TGCGCCAGCAGCGTGGGGACAGGGGTATATGAAAAACTGTTTTTT.

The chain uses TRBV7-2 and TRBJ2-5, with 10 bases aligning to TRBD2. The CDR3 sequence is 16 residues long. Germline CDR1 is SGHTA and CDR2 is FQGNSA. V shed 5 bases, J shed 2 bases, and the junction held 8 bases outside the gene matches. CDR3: CASSKGELAGQETQYF. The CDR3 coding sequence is TGTGCCAGCAGCAAGGGGGAACTAGCGGGGCAAGAGACCCAGTACTTC.

CDR3 in DNA: TGTGCCAGCAGTGAATCGGTCGGGGTTAGGGGCTACACCTTC. The encoded protein is CASSESVGVRGYTF. The chain carries TRBV6-1 and TRBJ1-2; D is uncertain. The CDR3 extends over 14 amino acids. Trimming removed 2 bases from V and 8 bases from J, with 15 bases in between. Germline V gene lookup returns CDR1 MNHNS and CDR2 SASEGT.

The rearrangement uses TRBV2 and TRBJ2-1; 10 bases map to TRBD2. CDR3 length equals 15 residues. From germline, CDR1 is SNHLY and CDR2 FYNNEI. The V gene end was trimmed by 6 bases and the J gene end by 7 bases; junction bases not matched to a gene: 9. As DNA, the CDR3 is TGTGCCAGCAGGGCTCTAGCGGGGGCGAGGAATGAGCAGTTCTTC. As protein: CASRALAGARNEQFF.

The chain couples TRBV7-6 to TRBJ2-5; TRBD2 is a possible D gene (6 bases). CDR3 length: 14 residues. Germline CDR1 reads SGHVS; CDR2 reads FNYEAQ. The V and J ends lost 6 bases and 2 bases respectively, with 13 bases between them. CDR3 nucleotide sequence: TGTGCCAGCAGTCTGAATAGCGGACAAGAGACCCAGTACTTC. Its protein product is CASSLNSGQETQYF.

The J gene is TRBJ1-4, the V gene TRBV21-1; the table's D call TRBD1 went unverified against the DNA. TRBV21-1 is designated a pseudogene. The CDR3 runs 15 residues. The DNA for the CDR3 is TGTGCCAGCAGCAGCCGGACAGAAGAGAATGAAAAACTGTTTTTT. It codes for CASSSRTEENEKLFF.

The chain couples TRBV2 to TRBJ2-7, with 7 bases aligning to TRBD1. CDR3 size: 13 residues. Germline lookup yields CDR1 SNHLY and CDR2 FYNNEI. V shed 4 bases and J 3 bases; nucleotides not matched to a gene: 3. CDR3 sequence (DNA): TGTGCCAGCAGTGCTGGGACAGACTACGAGCAGTACTTC. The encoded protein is CASSAGTDYEQYF.

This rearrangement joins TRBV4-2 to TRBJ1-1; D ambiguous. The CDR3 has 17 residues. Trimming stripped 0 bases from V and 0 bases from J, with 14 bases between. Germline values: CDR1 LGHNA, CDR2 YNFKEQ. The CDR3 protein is CASSQERMGSMNTEAFF. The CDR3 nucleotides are TGTGCCAGCAGCCAAGAAAGGATGGGGAGCATGAACACTGAAGCTTTCTTT.

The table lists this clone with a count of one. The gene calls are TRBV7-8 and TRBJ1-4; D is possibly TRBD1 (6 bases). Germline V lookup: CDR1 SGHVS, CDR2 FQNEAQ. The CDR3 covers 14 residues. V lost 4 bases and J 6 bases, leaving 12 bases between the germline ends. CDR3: CASSWQGPDEKLFF. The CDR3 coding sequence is TGTGCCAGCAGCTGGCAGGGGCCGGATGAAAAACTGTTTTTT. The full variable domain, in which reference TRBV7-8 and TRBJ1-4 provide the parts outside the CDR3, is GAGVSQSPRYKVAKRGQDVALRCDPISGHVSLFWYQQALGQGPEFLTYFQNEAQLDKSGLPSDRFFAERPEGSVSTLKIQRTQQEDSAVYLCASSWQGPDEKLFFGSGTQLSVL.

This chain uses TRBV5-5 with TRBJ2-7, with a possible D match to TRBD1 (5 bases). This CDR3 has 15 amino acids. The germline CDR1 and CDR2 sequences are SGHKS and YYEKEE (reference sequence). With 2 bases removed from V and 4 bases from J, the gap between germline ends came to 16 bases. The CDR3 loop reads CASSFEWTPGYEQYF. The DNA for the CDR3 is TGTGCCAGCAGCTTCGAGTGGACACCCGGGTACGAGCAGTACTTC.

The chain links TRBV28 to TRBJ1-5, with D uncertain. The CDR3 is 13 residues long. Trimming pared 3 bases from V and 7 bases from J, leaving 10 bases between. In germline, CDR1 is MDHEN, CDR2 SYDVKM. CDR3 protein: CASSLSSVQPQHF. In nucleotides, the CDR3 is TGTGCCAGCAGTTTGTCGAGCGTCCAGCCCCAGCATTTT.

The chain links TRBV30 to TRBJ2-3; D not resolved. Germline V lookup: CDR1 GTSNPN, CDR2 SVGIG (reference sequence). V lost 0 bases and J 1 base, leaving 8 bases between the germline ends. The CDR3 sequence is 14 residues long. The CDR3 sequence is CAWSVASGTDTQYF. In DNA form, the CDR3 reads TGTGCCTGGAGTGTGGCCTCCGGCACAGATACGCAGTATTTT.

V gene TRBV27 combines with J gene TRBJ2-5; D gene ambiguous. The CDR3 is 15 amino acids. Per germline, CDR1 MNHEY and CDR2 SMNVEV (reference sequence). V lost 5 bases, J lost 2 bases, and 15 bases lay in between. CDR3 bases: TGTGCCAGCAGTGGCCTACAGAGCATTCAAGAGACCCAGTACTTC. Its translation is CASSGLQSIQETQYF.

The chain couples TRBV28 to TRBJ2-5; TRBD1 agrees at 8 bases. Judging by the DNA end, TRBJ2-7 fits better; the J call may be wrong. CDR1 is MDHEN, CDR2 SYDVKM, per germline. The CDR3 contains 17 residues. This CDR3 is CASSLWGRGQSRYEQYF. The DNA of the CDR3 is TGTGCCAGCAGTTTATGGGGCAGGGGGCAATCTCGCTACGAGCAGTACTTC.

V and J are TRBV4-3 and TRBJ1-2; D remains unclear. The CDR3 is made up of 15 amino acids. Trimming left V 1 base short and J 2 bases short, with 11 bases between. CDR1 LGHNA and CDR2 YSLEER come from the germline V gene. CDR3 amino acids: CASSQARGRNYGYTF. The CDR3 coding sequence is TGCGCCAGCAGCCAAGCCCGAGGGCGGAACTATGGCTACACCTTC.